A selection of T cell receptor beta chains follows, all from one sample in a study of cytomegalovirus exposure and HLA in healthy donors. The data were produced by immunoSEQ multiplex PCR, yet TCRdb's version contains in-frame clones alone and is incomplete. The sample lists around 100,000 clones, about 70% occurring once. Sequencing was performed on PBMCs. All receptors derive from a man between 25 and 39 years old in good health and CMV-seropositive. The CDR3 runs from the conserved cysteine through the conserved F or W. The D gene is left open where the match is weak. Size tells how often a clone was seen (once, few, many) or the class of an expanded clone, and some rows leave it out.

TRBJ2-7	15	TRBV5-4	-	once	TGTGCCAGCAGCGCTTGGACTAAGCCTTCCTACGAGCAGTACTTC	CASSAWTKPSYEQYF
TRBJ1-2	12	TRBV29-1	-	-	TGCAGCGTGGACAGAGCTAACTATGGCTACACCTTC	CSVDRANYGYTF
TRBJ1-1	13	TRBV6-1	-	few	TGTGCCACCCTACGGGGGGCAGTCACTGAAGCTTTCTTT	CATLRGAVTEAFF
TRBJ1-1	18	TRBV11-2	-	-	TGTGCCAGCAGCTTGGGGGTCGGCAGGGGCCTTATGAACACTGAAGCTTTCTTT	CASSLGVGRGLMNTEAFF
TRBJ2-5	14	TRBV29-1	TRBD1	-	TGCAGCGTTCGCCGGGACAGGGCCTTAGAGACCCAGTACTTC	CSVRRDRALETQYF
TRBJ2-1	16	TRBV7-2	-	-	TGTGCCAGCAGCTATGAAACCGGGACACCATACAATGAGCAGTTCTTC	CASSYETGTPYNEQFF
TRBJ1-2	14	TRBV6-5	TRBD1	few	TGTGCCAGCAGTTCGGGGGGGGACAGCTATGGCTACACCTTC	CASSSGGDSYGYTF
TRBJ2-7	14	TRBV5-4	TRBD2	-	TGTGCCAGCAGCCTAACGGGGGGGCCCTACGAGCAGTACTTC	CASSLTGGPYEQYF
TRBJ2-7	14	TRBV7-2	-	-	TGTGCCAGCAGCTTGTCGGACAGAGGCTACGAGCAGTACTTC	CASSLSDRGYEQYF
TRBJ1-2	13	TRBV19	-	-	TGTGCCAGTAGTATTGCCCAGGGTGGTGGCTACACCTTC	CASSIAQGGGYTF
TRBJ1-4	17	TRBV5-1	-	-	TGCGCCAGCAGCTCGGAAGAAACAGGGTGGGCTAATGAAAAACTGTTTTTT	CASSSEETGWANEKLFF
TRBJ1-3	16	TRBV7-9	-	-	TGTGCCAGCAGGCCCGAGCTACAGAGATCTGGAAACACCATATATTTT	CASRPELQRSGNTIYF
TRBJ2-1	15	TRBV5-4	-	-	TGTGCCAGCAGCTTGGTCGGGGGAGTCGACAATGAGCAGTTCTTC	CASSLVGGVDNEQFF
TRBJ2-3	15	TRBV10-3	TRBD1	-	TGTGCCATCACCCTGACAGGGGAAAAGACAGATACGCAGTATTTT	CAITLTGEKTDTQYF
TRBJ2-6	17	TRBV28	-	once	TGTGCCAGCAGGGGGGACTTATCCTTTTCTGGGGCCAACGTCCTGACTTTC	CASRGDLSFSGANVLTF
TRBJ1-5	14	TRBV5-5	TRBD1	-	TGTGCCAGCAGCCTCCGGACAGGGAATCAGCCCCAGCATTTT	CASSLRTGNQPQHF
TRBJ1-2	15	TRBV29-1	-	-	TGCAGCGTTTTCCCCCCACCAGACAGAACCTATGGCTACACCTTC	CSVFPPPDRTYGYTF
TRBJ2-2	16	TRBV7-3	TRBD1	-	TGTGCCAGCAGCTTAACCGGGACAGGGGCCACCGGGGAGCTGTTTTTT	CASSLTGTGATGELFF
TRBJ2-1	16	TRBV6-1	TRBD1	-	TGTGCCAGCAGTGTAAACGACAGGGACCCCTACAATGAGCAGTTCTTC	CASSVNDRDPYNEQFF
TRBJ2-3	13	TRBV19	TRBD2	-	TGTGCCAGTAAACTAGCGGGAGAGGATACGCAGTATTTT	CASKLAGEDTQYF
TRBJ1-1	14	TRBV5-1	-	few	TGCGCCAGCAGTAGTGGGGGAGGGAACACTGAAGCTTTCTTT	CASSSGGGNTEAFF
TRBJ1-2	16	TRBV11-3	TRBD1	-	TGTGCCAGCAGCCAAGATCCGGGACAGGGCTCTTATGGCTACACCTTC	CASSQDPGQGSYGYTF
TRBJ1-1	12	TRBV6-6	-	-	TGTGCCAGCAGTATCCCGGGACAAGTGGCTTTCTTT	CASSIPGQVAFF
TRBJ2-1	15	TRBV2	TRBD1	-	TGTGCCAGCAGTGAAGGGGACAGGGCTTACAATGAGCAGTTCTTC	CASSEGDRAYNEQFF
TRBJ2-3	14	TRBV5-1	-	few	TGCGCCAGCAGCTTAGACTTTGATGCAGATACGCAGTATTTT	CASSLDFDADTQYF
TRBJ1-5	15	TRBV19	TRBD1	-	TGTGCCAGTAGAACCCCGGACAGGGGAGATCAGCCCCAGCATTTT	CASRTPDRGDQPQHF
TRBJ1-1	14	TRBV29-1	TRBD1	-	TGCAGCGTTTACCGGGACAGGGATAGCACTGAAGCTTTCTTT	CSVYRDRDSTEAFF
TRBJ1-2	16	TRBV7-2	-	-	TGTGCCTCCCCCGGACACCTTAGGTCTGGGGACTATGGCTACACCTTC	CASPGHLRSGDYGYTF
TRBJ2-5	16	TRBV11-2	TRBD2	-	TGTGCCAGCAGCCAAGGGCGGCGGGGGGGCCGCAAGACCCAGTACTTC	CASSQGRRGGRKTQYF
TRBJ2-1	17	TRBV11-1	-	-	TGTGCCAGCAGCTTCACAAGCTGGGACACGGTCGCCCATGAGCAGTTCTTC	CASSFTSWDTVAHEQFF
TRBJ1-2	12	TRBV6-5	TRBD1	-	TGTGCCAGCAGTCTAGACAGGGGAGGCTACACCTTC	CASSLDRGGYTF
TRBJ2-3	14	TRBV4-1	-	-	TGCGCCAGCAGCCAACGTTGGTCGGCAGATACGCAGTATTTT	CASSQRWSADTQYF
TRBJ1-6	16	TRBV10-2	TRBD1	-	TGCGCCAGCAGTGAGTCCGGGACAGACTATAATTCACCCCTCCACTTT	CASSESGTDYNSPLHF
TRBJ1-1	16	TRBV9	-	-	TGTGCCAGCAGCGCTACAGGGAGGGCGCCCAGGACTGAAGCTTTCTTT	CASSATGRAPRTEAFF
TRBJ2-1	15	TRBV5-4	-	few	TGTGCCAGCAGCCAGCTACTAGGTCGGTGGGATGAGCAGTTCTTC	CASSQLLGRWDEQFF
TRBJ1-1	15	TRBV4-3	TRBD1	-	TGCGCCAGCAGCCAAGATGCAGGGGGCAGGACTGAAGCTTTCTTT	CASSQDAGGRTEAFF
TRBJ1-6	15	TRBV12-5	-	-	TGTGCTAGTGGCCTAAGACAAGCCGCGGGTTCACCCCTCCACTTT	CASGLRQAAGSPLHF
TRBJ1-4	14	TRBV28	TRBD1	-	TGTGCCAGCAGCCTGAGGGGGCTGAATGAAAAACTGTTTTTT	CASSLRGLNEKLFF
TRBJ1-2	15	TRBV6-5	-	once	TGTGCCAGCAGTTACGCCCCCGGACAGCCGTATGGCTACACCTTC	CASSYAPGQPYGYTF
TRBJ1-4	17	TRBV28	TRBD1	-	TGTGCCAGCAGCTACCTTCCAGGGGGCGGTTTTTCTGAAAAACTGTTTTTT	CASSYLPGGGFSEKLFF
TRBJ2-3	15	TRBV5-1	-	few	TGCGCCAGCAGCTTGGTAGTCCGTGTCACAGATACGCAGTATTTT	CASSLVVRVTDTQYF
TRBJ2-3	19	TRBV21-1	-	once	TGTGCCAGCAGACTAAACCATTGTCACCGGGACAGGGGCACAGATACGCAGTATTTT	CASRLNHCHRDRGTDTQYF
TRBJ2-3	15	TRBV7-3	TRBD2	-	TGTGCCAGCAGCTTCGCGGGAGGGAGCACAGATACGCAGTATTTT	CASSFAGGSTDTQYF
TRBJ1-2	16	TRBV19	-	-	TGTGCCAGTAGTATAGACCCACAGGAGTCCTACTATGGCTACACCTTC	CASSIDPQESYYGYTF
TRBJ1-2	14	TRBV5-1	-	-	TGCGCCAGCAGCTTGGAGCCGGCAGGTTATGGCTACACCTTC	CASSLEPAGYGYTF
TRBJ2-7	15	TRBV6-1	TRBD1	-	TGTGCCAGCAGTGTCTGGGGACAGGGGGCCTACGAGCAGTACTTC	CASSVWGQGAYEQYF
TRBJ2-3	14	TRBV7-2	TRBD1	-	TGTGCCAGCAGCGGGACAGTAAGCACAGATACGCAGTATTTT	CASSGTVSTDTQYF
TRBJ1-1	14	TRBV9	-	-	TGTGCCAGCAGCCCCCCCGCAGGGTGGCCTGAAGCTTTCTTT	CASSPPAGWPEAFF
TRBJ1-3	14	TRBV28	TRBD1	-	TGTGCCAGCAACAGGGGGATCTCTGGAAACACCATATATTTT	CASNRGISGNTIYF
TRBJ1-1	16	TRBV7-9	TRBD1	-	TGTGCCAGCAGCCCTTTGGGACAGTCAATGAACACTGAAGCTTTCTTT	CASSPLGQSMNTEAFF
TRBJ1-1	14	TRBV30	-	-	TGTGCCTGGAGGGGGGGAGGTTTGAACACTGAAGCTTTCTTT	CAWRGGGLNTEAFF
TRBJ2-7	15	TRBV7-3	-	-	TGTGCCAGCAGCTTATCCTCAGGGTCCCCCTACGAGCAGTACTTC	CASSLSSGSPYEQYF
TRBJ1-4	15	TRBV19	TRBD1	-	TGTGCCAGTAGTATAGACTCCAACAGGGGGGGAAAACTGTTTTTT	CASSIDSNRGGKLFF
TRBJ1-2	15	TRBV5-4	-	-	TGTGCCAGCAGCTTGGACAGGGCCTCTAACTATGGCTACACCTTC	CASSLDRASNYGYTF
TRBJ2-1	12	TRBV7-9	TRBD1	-	TGTGCCAGCAGGACAGGGTTTGATGAGCAGTTCTTC	CASRTGFDEQFF
TRBJ2-1	16	TRBV27	TRBD1	-	TGTGCCAGCAGGAAGGCCCGGGACAGGGGCTTTGATGAGCAGTTCTTC	CASRKARDRGFDEQFF
TRBJ1-2	15	TRBV28	TRBD1	-	TGTGCCAGCATCAAAGCCGGGACAGCGAATTATGGCTACACCTTC	CASIKAGTANYGYTF
TRBJ2-5	14	TRBV5-1	TRBD1	few	TGCGCCAGCAGCCCCGGACAGGGGAGAGAGACCCAGTACTTC	CASSPGQGRETQYF
TRBJ1-6	14	TRBV6-5	TRBD1	-	TGTGCCAGCAGTTCCGGGACAGGGGCCTCACCCCTCCACTTT	CASSSGTGASPLHF